This record covers a single TCR beta chain. The antigen it binds to is not known. Base quality data are lacking; no much larger clone is found one base away. TCRbeta CDR3 regions were amplified from genomic DNA using the immunoSEQ Assay, a bias-controlled multiplex PCR. In the paper's pipeline: The number of nucleated cells in each sample was estimated by amplification of reference gene primers within the assay. To quantify the absolute abundance of each unique TCRbeta CDR3 rearrangement, sequence reads were collapsed and filtered. For each sample, productive Simpson clonality was calculated as the square root of Simpson's diversity index over productive rearrangements. The table comes from immuneACCESS by way of TCRdb, which keeps in-frame sequences with V and J called. Part of the clones is missing from these tables; in studies checked, under half for an unresolved V gene and the rest for unknown reasons. That table gives V, J and clone size, and the DNA gave D and trimming. Across this sample there are roughly 290,000 clones, with around nine tenths seen only once. Over 6% of the sample belongs to the ten largest clones.

This record comes from a study of blood T cell repertoires in COVID-19 (dated by TCRdb to the early 2020s). With respect to the entire study: The collaborator samples originated in the United States, Italy and Spain and spanned the acute and convalescent phases of COVID-19. The sample metadata nearly always contained a de-identified subject ID, COVID-19 status, age in years and sex. Subjects who had been exposed to COVID-19, were actively infected with it, or had recovered from it provided the deeply sampled blood TCRbeta repertoires that made up the dataset. The prospective study material was composed of cDNA or gDNA derived from T cells, B-cell-depleted T cells, or PBMCs. The repertoires were released in a freely available public database meant as a resource for research on the immune response to SARS-CoV-2. Samples came from the ongoing ImmuneRACE study (first 160 participants) plus 1,254 subjects from 6 global collaborators. HLA class I and class II types, where available, came from metadata supplied by the sample provider rather than from assay-based typing. Overall results and qualifications from the work: Clinical and demographic metadata were provided uncurated, with the amount varying by source and participant.

V and J are trimmed by 7 bases and 0 bases, and the gene matches miss 7 bases of the junction. The CDR3 has 15 amino acids, counting the end cysteine and phenylalanine. The only DNA kept is the CDR3, 45 bases in frame from the first base. CDR1 and CDR2 were assigned from the germline V gene (reference sequence) as LNHDA and SQIVND. Enrolling through a virtual design, the prospective study's participants ranged in age from roughly 18 to 95 years and lived across roughly 24 United States geographic areas. To assign participants to cohorts, the prospective study relied on clinical history that participants themselves reported in a screening survey and a study questionnaire. Recovered participants in ImmuneRACE Cohort 3 were defined by two consecutive negative NP/OP PCR tests, clearance by a healthcare professional, or resolution of symptoms. Mobile phlebotomists in the prospective study collected whole blood, serum and a nasopharyngeal or oropharyngeal swab from every participant. Prospective study participants could optionally give additional blood draws and questionnaires over an approximately 2-month period. Before DNA extraction, prospective study blood samples were shipped either frozen or at room temperature.

Specimen: PBMCs or T cells enriched from blood (not recorded which). This sequence uses TRBV19 and TRBJ2-3; 7 central bases correspond to TRBD2. This TCR was recovered from a woman aged 40 to 50 who had recovered from COVID-19. The CDR3 protein: CASIASSGSTDTQYF. The nucleotide sequence is TGTGCCAGTATCGCCTCTAGCGGTAGCACAGATACGCAGTATTTT. The entire variable domain, with the stretches around the CDR3 drawn from the reference TRBV19 and TRBJ2-3 proteins, is DGGITQSPKYLFRKEGQNVTLSCEQNLNHDAMYWYRQDPGQGLRLIYYSQIVNDFQKGDIAEGYSVSREKKESFPLTVTSAQKNPTAFYLCASIASSGSTDTQYFGPGTRLTVL.